The 27 T cell receptor beta chains listed next were all sequenced from one sample in a study of graft-versus-host responses after intestinal transplantation. These TCRs' antigens remain unknown. Assay: immunoSEQ multiplex PCR; the TCRdb copy retains only in-frame clones and omits some. The data contain about 93,000 clones, roughly 91% of them singletons. The material sequenced was unstimulated CD8+ T cells sorted from spleen or lymph node cells, taken before intestinal transplant. The receptors shown here come from a human donor who received an intestinal transplant.

The rearrangement links TRBV30 to TRBJ2-5; 9 bases are a match to TRBD1. V trimming: 0 bases; J trimming: 3 bases; junction bases outside the gene matches: 5. The length of the CDR3 is 15 residues. In germline, CDR1 is GTSNPN, CDR2 SVGIG (reference sequence). The CDR3 DNA reads as TGTGCCTGGAGTGTTACAGGGGGCGAAGAAGAGACCCAGTACTTC. It specifies CAWSVTGGEEETQYF.

This clone was observed a handful of times. The rearrangement uses TRBV2 and TRBJ2-7; D is unclear. Germline-derived CDR1 and CDR2 are SNHLY and FYNNEI. The CDR3 runs 13 residues. Trimming stripped 2 bases from V and 6 bases from J, with 11 bases between. The CDR3 DNA sequence: TGTGCCAGCAGTGAAAGCCTTTTACCCGAGCAGTACTTC. Amino acid sequence: CASSESLLPEQYF. Looking up the rest from reference TRBV2 and TRBJ2-7 gives the full variable domain: EPEVTQTPSHQVTQMGQEVILRCVPISNHLYFYWYRQILGQKVEFLVSFYNNEISEKSEIFDDQFSVERPDGSNFTLKIRSTKLEDSAMYFCASSESLLPEQYFGPGTRLTVT.

V gene TRBV30 combines with J gene TRBJ1-2; no reliable D call. Germline CDR1 is GTSNPN and CDR2 is SVGIG (reference sequence). The CDR3 runs 13 residues. Trimming took off 2 bases at V and 3 bases at J, with 10 bases between the two ends. The CDR3 region has the DNA TGTGCCTGGAGTCGGGAACAGCACTATGGCTACACCTTC. It is translated as CAWSREQHYGYTF. Full variable domain (remainder filled in from reference TRBV30 and TRBJ1-2): SQTIHQWPATLVQPVGSPLSLECTVEGTSNPNLYWYRQAAGRGLQLLFYSVGIGQISSEVPQNLSASRPQDRQFILSSKKLLLSDSGFYLCAWSREQHYGYTFGSGTRLTVV.

This CDR3 reads CASTPQGSGNTIYF. CDR3 nucleotide sequence: TGCGCCAGCACACCACAGGGCTCTGGAAACACCATATATTTT. The V call is TRBV4-1, the J call TRBJ1-3; possibly TRBD1 for D (6 bases). The CDR3 loop spans 14 amino acids. With 7 bases removed from V and 0 bases from J, the gap between germline ends came to 10 bases. The V gene's germline CDR1 is MGHRA and CDR2 YSYEKL.

V is TRBV2 and J is TRBJ2-2; D perhaps matches TRBD2 (6 bases). Trimming left V 8 bases short and J 4 bases short, with 17 bases between. Looked up from germline, CDR1 is SNHLY and CDR2 is FYNNEI. This CDR3 comprises 15 residues. The CDR3, as DNA: TGTGCCAGCGAGAACCCCCGGGAGCTCACCGGGGAGCTGTTTTTT. Translation gives CASENPRELTGELFF. Full variable domain (remainder filled in from reference TRBV2 and TRBJ2-2): EPEVTQTPSHQVTQMGQEVILRCVPISNHLYFYWYRQILGQKVEFLVSFYNNEISEKSEIFDDQFSVERPDGSNFTLKIRSTKLEDSAMYFCASENPRELTGELFFGEGSRLTVL.

The rearrangement uses TRBV7-8 and TRBJ1-5, with D tentatively TRBD1 (5 bases). The CDR3 spans 16 residues. Germline CDR1 reads SGHVS; CDR2 reads FQNEAQ. Trimming removed 2 bases at V and 1 base at J, with 12 bases between. In DNA, the CDR3 is TGTGCCAGCAGCTTATTATCGTGGGGCAGCAATCAGCCCCAGCATTTT. Its protein product is CASSLLSWGSNQPQHF.

The chain carries TRBV30 and TRBJ1-5, with 7 bases fitting TRBD1. The CDR3 contains 15 residues. Germline CDR1 is GTSNPN and CDR2 is SVGIG (reference sequence). The V segment lost 4 bases and the J segment 0 bases; nucleotides outside the gene matches: 6. CDR3 protein: CAWNRGEGSNQPQHF. CDR3 bases: TGTGCCTGGAACAGGGGAGAGGGTAGCAATCAGCCCCAGCATTTT.

The V gene is TRBV5-1, the J gene TRBJ2-1; tentatively, D is TRBD1 (6 bases). The V and J ends lost 0 bases and 4 bases respectively, with 14 bases between them. This CDR3 comprises 16 residues. The germline CDR1 and CDR2 sequences are SGHRS and YFSETQ. CDR3 nucleotide sequence: TGCGCCAGCAGCTTGGGGTTGCAGGGGTCGTACAATGAGCAGTTCTTC. Protein: CASSLGLQGSYNEQFF.

The V call is TRBV13, the J call TRBJ2-5; 9 bases are shared with TRBD2. The V gene end was trimmed by 5 bases and the J gene end by 5 bases; junction bases not matched to a gene: 9. This CDR3 has 15 amino acids. Germline V lookup: CDR1 PRHDT, CDR2 FYEKMQ (reference sequence). CDR3 sequence: CASSPRLAVGETQYF. The DNA for the CDR3 is TGTGCCAGCAGCCCCCGACTAGCGGTGGGGGAGACCCAGTACTTC.

The chain employs TRBV4-1 and TRBJ2-7; 8 positions match TRBD1. Trimming removed 2 bases from V and 0 bases from J; junction bases left unmatched: 12. CDR1 and CDR2 from the germline V gene are MGHRA and YSYEKL. CDR3 length: 18 residues. DNA of the CDR3: TGCGCCAGCAGCCAAACCCCGGCAAGACAGGGGAGCTCCTACGAGCAGTACTTC. It yields the protein CASSQTPARQGSSYEQYF.

This chain links TRBV6-6 with TRBJ2-2; a weak D match, TRBD2 (5 bases). This CDR3 is built from 16 residues. The germline CDR1 and CDR2 sequences are MNHNY and SVGAGI (reference sequence). V lost 4 bases, J lost 5 bases, and 17 bases lay in between. In nucleotides, the CDR3 is TGTGCCAGCAGTTCCTATGGGCCGGGAAGTACCGGGGAGCTGTTTTTT. As protein: CASSSYGPGSTGELFF.

The chain links TRBV5-6 to TRBJ1-1; D unclear. V was pared by 2 bases and J by 5 bases, with 7 bases between. This CDR3 contains 12 residues. CDR1 and CDR2 from the germline V gene are SGHDT and YYEEEE. The CDR3 sequence: CASSFLNTEAFF. The CDR3 bases are TGTGCCAGCAGCTTCTTAAATACTGAAGCTTTCTTT.

The rearrangement uses TRBV6-1 and TRBJ2-7, with D possibly matching TRBD1 (5 bases). Germline V gene data show CDR1 as MNHNS and CDR2 as SASEGT. This CDR3 is built from 13 residues. V lost 8 bases to trimming and J lost 2 bases, with 13 bases between them. The CDR3 DNA sequence: TGTGCCAGCTCCGACAGCCCGACCTACGAGCAGTACTTC. It translates to CASSDSPTYEQYF.

As DNA, the CDR3 is TGTGCCAGTAGTCCGACTAGTTACAATGAGCAGTTCTTC. It is translated as CASSPTSYNEQFF. The chain joins TRBV19 to TRBJ2-1; a possible D gene is TRBD2 (6 bases). V dropped 5 bases and J dropped 4 bases, with 9 bases sitting between them. This CDR3 contains 13 residues. Per germline, CDR1 LNHDA and CDR2 SQIVND (reference sequence).

The chain links TRBV30 to TRBJ1-1, with 8 bases aligning to TRBD1. Germline V CDR1 and CDR2: GTSNPN, SVGIG (reference sequence). The CDR3 sequence is 15 residues long. V was clipped by 4 bases and J by 0 bases; unmatched bases: 7. CDR3 DNA sequence: TGTGCCTGGAACGAAATGACAGGGGTGAACACTGAAGCTTTCTTT. It yields the protein CAWNEMTGVNTEAFF. The entire variable domain, with the rest obtained from reference TRBV30 and TRBJ1-1, is as follows: SQTIHQWPATLVQPVGSPLSLECTVEGTSNPNLYWYRQAAGRGLQLLFYSVGIGQISSEVPQNLSASRPQDRQFILSSKKLLLSDSGFYLCAWNEMTGVNTEAFFGQGTRLTVV.

V is TRBV4-1 and J is TRBJ1-1, with D perhaps matching TRBD1 (5 bases). V was shortened by 2 bases and J by 1 base, with 8 bases between the two germline ends. Germline V lookup: CDR1 MGHRA, CDR2 YSYEKL. This CDR3 comprises 14 residues. The chain's CDR3 is CASSQRQTNTEAFF. The DNA for the CDR3 is TGCGCCAGCAGCCAAAGACAGACGAACACTGAAGCTTTCTTT.

The chain employs TRBV5-6 and TRBJ2-7, with 9 positions matching TRBD1. The germline gives CDR1 SGHDT, CDR2 YYEEEE. The CDR3 extends over 14 amino acids. V was clipped by 4 bases and J by 4 bases; unmatched bases: 6. In nucleotides, the CDR3 is TGTGCCAGCAGCCTGAACAGGGGGCTGTACGAGCAGTACTTC. It encodes CASSLNRGLYEQYF.

The chain uses TRBV27 and TRBJ2-2, with D perhaps TRBD1 (5 bases). The CDR3 covers 14 residues. Germline CDR1 and CDR2: MNHEY and SMNVEV (reference sequence). V dropped 3 bases and J dropped 2 bases, with 7 bases sitting between them. The CDR3 DNA is TGTGCCAGCAGTTTCCGGACAAACACCGGGGAGCTGTTTTTT. Translation gives CASSFRTNTGELFF.

The chain employs TRBV19 and TRBJ1-1, with 10 nucleotides matching TRBD1. This CDR3 is 16 amino acids long. Germline CDR1 is LNHDA and CDR2 is SQIVND (reference sequence). Trimming took 7 bases from V and 4 from J; bases not matched to a gene: 12. The CDR3 nucleotides are TGTGCCAGTATCCCCCGGACAGGGGGGGGTAGCACTGAAGCTTTCTTT. Amino acid sequence: CASIPRTGGGSTEAFF.

This CDR3 is CASRDTGDTQYF. The CDR3 bases are TGTGCCAGCAGGGACACAGGGGACACGCAGTATTTT. The chain has TRBV27 and TRBJ2-3; the match to TRBD1 covers 7 bases. Germline V gene sequence: CDR1 MNHEY, CDR2 SMNVEV (reference sequence). With 6 bases clipped from V and 9 bases from J, the junction kept 6 bases outside the gene matches. This CDR3 is 12 amino acids long.

The chain is built from TRBV5-4 and TRBJ1-2; 8 nucleotides line up with TRBD1. V shed 6 bases, J shed 8 bases, and the junction held 18 bases outside the gene matches. The CDR3 is 16 amino acids. Germline values: CDR1 SGHNT, CDR2 YYREEE (reference sequence). In DNA form, the CDR3 reads TGTGCCAGCACCATATACCGGGACAGGTTTTTGCGGGGCTACACCTTC. Encoded protein: CASTIYRDRFLRGYTF.

The V call is TRBV28, the J call TRBJ2-7, with 9 bases lining up with TRBD1. The germline CDR1 and CDR2 sequences are MDHEN and SYDVKM. CDR3 length equals 15 residues. V lost 6 bases and J lost 4; bases outside the gene matches: 10. The CDR3 loop reads CASRPPDRGVYEQYF. The CDR3 DNA is TGTGCCAGCAGACCGCCCGACAGGGGGGTGTACGAGCAGTACTTC.

This clone has a single count. J is TRBJ1-2 and V is TRBV4-1; 7 bases are shared with TRBD1. Germline loops: CDR1 MGHRA, CDR2 YSYEKL. The CDR3 runs 15 residues. With V trimmed by 4 bases and J by 2 bases, 7 bases remained unmatched. The CDR3 nucleotides are TGCGCCAGCAGCCTATGGGACAGTCCAAACTATGGCTACACCTTC. Its protein product is CASSLWDSPNYGYTF.

J is TRBJ2-5 and V is TRBV18; no firm D call. The CDR3 is made up of 15 amino acids. With 5 bases removed from V and 5 bases from J, the gap between germline ends came to 18 bases. The germline gives CDR1 KGHSH, CDR2 LQKENI. The CDR3 sequence: CASSGPLVVGETQYF. The CDR3 nucleotides read TGTGCCAGCTCAGGTCCCTTAGTTGTCGGGGAGACCCAGTACTTC.

This chain links TRBV6-1 with TRBJ2-3; TRBD2 matches 10 bases. Trimming took 10 bases from V and 5 from J; bases not matched to a gene: 12. Looked up from germline, CDR1 is MNHNS and CDR2 is SASEGT. The CDR3 sequence is 15 residues long. CDR3 amino acids: CATQPLAGPRDTQYF. CDR3 DNA: TGTGCCACCCAGCCACTAGCGGGACCAAGAGATACGCAGTATTTT.

V gene TRBV27 combines with J gene TRBJ2-1, with a weak D call TRBD1 (6 bases). V was trimmed by 5 bases and J by 6 bases, leaving 20 bases between them. This CDR3 is 16 amino acids long. CDR1 MNHEY and CDR2 SMNVEV come from the germline V gene (reference sequence). The chain's CDR3 is CASSPVQGVWFNEQFF. The CDR3 DNA follows: TGTGCCAGCAGTCCCGTACAGGGAGTCTGGTTCAATGAGCAGTTCTTC.

The rearrangement joins TRBV19 to TRBJ2-1; D possibly corresponds to TRBD1 (5 bases). The CDR3 runs 14 residues. Germline V CDR1 and CDR2: LNHDA, SQIVND (reference sequence). V lost 3 bases and J lost 4, with 10 bases in between. The chain's CDR3 is CASSIRGRYNEQFF. The CDR3 bases are TGTGCCAGTAGTATTAGGGGCCGATACAATGAGCAGTTCTTC.